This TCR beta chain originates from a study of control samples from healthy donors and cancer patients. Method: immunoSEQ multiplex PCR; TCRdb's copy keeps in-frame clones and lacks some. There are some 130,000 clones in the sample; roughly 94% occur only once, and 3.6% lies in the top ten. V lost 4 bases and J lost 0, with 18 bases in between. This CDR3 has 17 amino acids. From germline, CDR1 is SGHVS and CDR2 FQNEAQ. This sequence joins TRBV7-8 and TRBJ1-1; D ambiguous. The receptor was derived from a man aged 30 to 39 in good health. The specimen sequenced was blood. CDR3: CASSSHSMSSMNTEAFF. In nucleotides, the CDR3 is TGTGCCAGCAGCTCGCATTCAATGAGTAGCATGAACACTGAAGCTTTCTTT. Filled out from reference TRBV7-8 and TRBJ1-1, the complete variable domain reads GAGVSQSPRYKVAKRGQDVALRCDPISGHVSLFWYQQALGQGPEFLTYFQNEAQLDKSGLPSDRFFAERPEGSVSTLKIQRTQQEDSAVYLCASSSHSMSSMNTEAFFGQGTRLTVV.